This T cell receptor beta chain was retrieved from a study of beta chain features in type 1 diabetes listed by TCRdb under 2018. Study-level background: Mean age, gender distribution, total cell number and subset yield were not different between patients and healthy donors. Regulatory and stem cell-like memory subsets were isolated from only 8 patients and about eight healthy donors, whereas naive and central memory subsets came from all 30 or so donors. The study compared the TCRB repertoires of sorted circulating CD4+ T cell subsets in recently diagnosed type 1 diabetes patients with those in matched healthy donors. A total of over 90,000,000 sorted cells were examined across all samples, and a strong correlation was observed between cell number per subset and RNA yield. Study-wide findings and limitations: Shorter templates might have been favored by PCR, but patient and control samples were amplified and corrected together, so both groups would have been affected equally by any skew. Sequencing cDNA rather than genomic DNA could over-represent highly expressing activated cells, although activation and CD3 levels did not differ between groups. At VDJ recombination sites, type 1 diabetes patients had fewer insertions and more deleted nucleotides, which implies abnormalities in thymic rearrangement. Only small numbers of individuals were included in the HLA sub-analyses, which left unresolved whether HLA type had any influence on TCRB rearrangement. Naive, central memory and regulatory TCRB repertoires appeared more similar among patients than among healthy donors. A moderate but significant shortening of TCRB CDR3 length was observed in type 1 diabetes patients in all four CD4+ subsets.

Each donor gave one peripheral blood draw, averaging roughly 100 mL, which was collected into heparinised tubes. A BD FACSAria II was used to sort naive, central memory, regulatory and stem cell-like memory CD4+ T cells with a panel that included CD45RO, CCR7, CD25, CD127, CD95 and CD27. All sorted populations exceeded 95% purity. PBMCs were separated immediately by Lymphoprep density gradient centrifugation and were stained directly, without being cultured. So that batch effects would be minimized, each experiment stained and sorted samples in pairs, pairing one healthy donor with one patient. V and J lose 3 bases and 11 bases, and a span of 20 bases separates them. Spanning cysteine to phenylalanine, the CDR3 consists of 14 amino acids. Only CDR3 DNA remains: 42 bases, in frame from the first base. CDR1 and CDR2 were assigned from the germline V gene as SGHRS and YFSETQ. About this clone itself: Its antigen remains undetermined. It has no much larger one-base neighbor in the sample; base qualities were not kept.

The entire amount of isolated RNA was reverse transcribed using the High Capacity cDNA Reverse Transcription Kit, so the sequenced TCRB transcripts were expressed ones. Deep immunoSEQ sequencing was applied to naive, central memory and regulatory T cell samples, giving an average of around 3.4 million total reads per sample. Sorted cells were lysed in RLT buffer, and RNA was extracted using DNase-treated RNeasy Micro or Mini kits according to cell number. Each cell subset was processed separately to prevent cross-contamination, with patient and healthy donor samples processed together. Using the immunoSEQ multiplex PCR, TCRB sequences were amplified from cDNA into 87-bp fragments spanning the CDR3 region. Sequencing of the amplicons was done on the Illumina HiSeq platform. The paper's processing steps were these. PCR bias was computationally corrected using synthetic template baselines, reads within Hamming distance 2 were collapsed, and singletons that could not be merged were discarded. Reads were aligned against IMGT so that V, D and J genes, CDR3 length and insertions or deletions at six rearrangement sites could be assigned. Within each subset, clonotype counts were normalized to sorted cell number, and only after that were true diversity and Gini coefficients computed with the tcR R package. The overlap coefficient, calculated on TCRB nucleotide sequences, was used to quantify repertoire sharing. Out-of-frame TCRB sequences from naive cells were analyzed as a proxy for the pre-selection repertoire. TCRdb obtained this table from immuneACCESS and retained in-frame rearrangements with V and J assigned. These tables miss some clones; where compared with another copy, unresolved V genes account for less than half of the shortfall, and the remainder is unexplained. D and trimming come from the DNA, and the V and J calls and clone size come from that table. The sample table records 330,000 or so clones; about 18% of these occur just once. The top ten constitute 0.044% of the sample.

This clonotype originated in a woman aged 18-29 years in good health. The V gene is TRBV5-1 and the J gene is TRBJ1-1; the D gene is perhaps TRBD1, from 6 matching bases. Sequenced sample: naive CD4+ T cells from blood. The sample's cell subset or site label, decoded: true naive CD4+ T cells. The nucleotide sequence is given as TGCGCCAGCAGCTGGGCGGGGGGCCCTACGGATGCTTTCTTT. Protein translation: CASSWAGGPTDAFF. Reference TRBV5-1 and TRBJ1-1 proteins supply the regions before and after the CDR3; the full variable domain is: KAGVTQTPRYLIKTRGQQVTLSCSPISGHRSVSWYQQTPGQGLQFLFEYFSETQRNKGNFPGRFSGRQFSNSRSEMNVSTLELGDSALYLCASSWAGGPTDAFFGQGTRLTVV.